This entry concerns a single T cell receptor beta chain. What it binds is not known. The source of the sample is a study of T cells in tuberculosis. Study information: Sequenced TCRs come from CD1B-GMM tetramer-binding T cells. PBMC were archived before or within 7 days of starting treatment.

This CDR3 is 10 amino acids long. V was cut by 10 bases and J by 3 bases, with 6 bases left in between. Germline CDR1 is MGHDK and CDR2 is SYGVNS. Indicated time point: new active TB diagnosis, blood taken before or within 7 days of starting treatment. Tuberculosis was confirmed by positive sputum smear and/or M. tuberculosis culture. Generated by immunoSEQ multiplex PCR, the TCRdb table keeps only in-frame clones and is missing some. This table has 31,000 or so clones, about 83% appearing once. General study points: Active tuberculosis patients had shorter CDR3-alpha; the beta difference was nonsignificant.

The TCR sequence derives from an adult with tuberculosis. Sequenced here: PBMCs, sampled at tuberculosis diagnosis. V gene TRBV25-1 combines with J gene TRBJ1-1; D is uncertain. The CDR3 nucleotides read TGTGCCACCTCCGACACTGAAGCTTTCTTT. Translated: CATSDTEAFF. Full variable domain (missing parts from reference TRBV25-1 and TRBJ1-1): EADIYQTPRYLVIGTGKKITLECSQTMGHDKMYWYQQDPGMELHLIHYSYGVNSTEKGDLSSESTVSRIRTEHFPLTLESARPSHTSQYLCATSDTEAFFGQGTRLTVV.